The sequence of this TCR beta chain was determined in a study of blood T cell repertoires in COVID-19. Study-wide background: COVID-19 samples collected from the United States, Italy and Spain covered acute and convalescent phases. The analysed material was cDNA or gDNA that came from T cells, B-cell-depleted T cells, or PBMCs.

Germline lookup yields CDR1 SNHLY and CDR2 FYNNEI. The CDR3 loop spans 16 amino acids. V gave up 2 bases and J gave up 5 bases, with 15 bases separating them. TCRdb keeps only in-frame clones here, not all; method: immunoSEQ multiplex PCR. This sample has about 250,000 clones, with more than 75% found just once. V and J are TRBV2 and TRBJ1-4; weak D call: TRBD1 (6 bases). The sequence derives from a man aged 18 to 35 who had recovered from COVID-19. What was sequenced was PBMCs or T cells enriched from blood (not recorded which). In DNA form, the CDR3 reads TGTGCCAGCAGTGAAACGATGGGGACAAGAAATGAAAAACTGTTTTTT. It yields the protein CASSETMGTRNEKLFF. Based on the CDR3 plus reference TRBV2 and TRBJ1-4, the full variable domain is EPEVTQTPSHQVTQMGQEVILRCVPISNHLYFYWYRQILGQKVEFLVSFYNNEISEKSEIFDDQFSVERPDGSNFTLKIRSTKLEDSAMYFCASSETMGTRNEKLFFGSGTQLSVL.